These 12 T cell receptor beta chains came from one sample sequenced in a study of CD8+ T cells in alopecia areata (dated by TCRdb to between 2017 and 2018). Read against the paper, the sample's time point label means: baseline before oral tofacitinib. Library prep was done by the immunoSEQ multiplex PCR assay. For TCR sequencing, RNA was extracted from every sample and reverse transcribed into cDNA to serve as template. TCRdb limited this immuneACCESS table to in-frame rearrangements with V and J called. A share of clones is missing; checked studies link under half to unresolved V genes, and the rest is unexplained. The sample table contains about 180,000 clones; only one count was recorded for 63% of them. Of the sample, 1.7% is held by the ten largest clones. The sequences come from CD4+ T cells sorted from blood, collected at week 0. Every receptor here comes from a human donor with alopecia areata.

The genes are TRBV29-1 and TRBJ2-7; TRBD2 matches at 7 bases. Germline V gene sequence: CDR1 SQVTM, CDR2 ANQGSEA. This CDR3 is built from 13 residues. V lost 6 bases and J lost 4; bases outside the gene matches: 9. The CDR3 DNA reads as TGCAGCGTACAGACTAGCTTCAGGTACGAGCAGTACTTC. This encodes CSVQTSFRYEQYF.

This rearrangement joins TRBV5-6 to TRBJ2-1; D unclear. The CDR3 length is 11 residues. CDR1 is SGHDT and CDR2 is YYEEEE in the germline V gene. Trimming pared 3 bases from V and 9 bases from J, leaving 7 bases between. The DNA of the CDR3 is TGTGCCAGCAGCTCCCTAGTTGAGCAGTTCTTC. Amino acid sequence: CASSSLVEQFF.

The rearrangement uses TRBV5-4 and TRBJ2-1; the D is unclear. There are 13 residues in the CDR3. The germline V gene encodes CDR1 SGHNT and CDR2 YYREEE (reference sequence). V was shortened by 3 bases and J by 11 bases, with 15 bases between the two germline ends. CDR3 in amino acids: CASSSKNPPQQFF. The CDR3 bases are TGTGCCAGCAGCTCCAAGAACCCCCCCCAGCAGTTCTTC.

The rearrangement joins TRBV30 to TRBJ1-6, with TRBD1 as a possible D gene (5 bases). The CDR3 contains 14 residues. Germline assignment: CDR1 GTSNPN and CDR2 SVGIG (reference sequence). Trimming took off 0 bases at V and 8 bases at J, with 11 bases between the two ends. The CDR3 sequence: CAWSVPREYSPLHF. Written as DNA, the CDR3 is TGTGCCTGGAGTGTACCCAGGGAGTATTCACCCCTCCACTTT.

The chain joins TRBV7-3 to TRBJ1-1, with TRBD1 as a possible D gene (6 bases). Trimming stripped 5 bases from V and 1 base from J, with 11 bases between. CDR1 is SGHTA and CDR2 is FQGTGA in the germline V gene. The CDR3 has 14 amino acids. The CDR3 sequence: CASSLQGSNTEAFF. The CDR3 nucleotides read TGTGCCAGCAGCCTGCAGGGGTCGAACACTGAAGCTTTCTTT. Variable domain in full (rest from reference TRBV7-3 and TRBJ1-1): GAGVSQTPSNKVTEKGKYVELRCDPISGHTALYWYRQSLGQGPEFLIYFQGTGAADDSGLPNDRFFAVRPEGSVSTLKIQRTERGDSAVYLCASSLQGSNTEAFFGQGTRLTVV.

V usage is TRBV27 and J usage is TRBJ1-5; D gene unclear. Trimming took 6 bases from V and 0 from J, leaving 9 bases between them. The CDR3 length is 14 residues. Germline V lookup: CDR1 MNHEY, CDR2 SMNVEV (reference sequence). In DNA, the CDR3 is TGTGCCAGCAGAAAGGGAAATAGCAATCAGCCCCAGCATTTT. This codes for CASRKGNSNQPQHF.

This sequence joins TRBV4-3 and TRBJ2-5, with D unresolved. The CDR3 runs 15 residues. Germline loops: CDR1 LGHNA, CDR2 YSLEER. The V end lost 1 base, the J end lost 3 bases, and 12 bases lay between the germline ends. The CDR3 loop reads CASSQGVSSEETQYF. For the CDR3, the DNA is TGCGCCAGCAGCCAAGGTGTCAGCTCGGAAGAGACCCAGTACTTC.

V usage is TRBV7-9 and J usage is TRBJ2-2, with 7 nucleotides matching TRBD1. V was clipped by 4 bases and J by 5 bases; unmatched bases: 4. Germline assignment: CDR1 SEHNR and CDR2 FQNEAQ (reference sequence). This CDR3 is built from 14 residues. CDR3 nucleotide sequence: TGTGCCAGCAGCTCAGGGGGTCGGACCGGGGAGCTGTTTTTT. It is translated as CASSSGGRTGELFF.

This clone was counted a few times. The chain is built from TRBV28 and TRBJ1-6, with D hard to call. CDR3 length: 16 residues. The germline V and J ends were trimmed by 3 bases and 10 bases, with 19 bases remaining between them. CDR1 is MDHEN and CDR2 is SYDVKM in the germline V gene. Here the CDR3 DNA reads TGTGCCAGCAGTTTCGGGGTTCGGAATCCTTCATCACCCCTCCACTTT. It specifies CASSFGVRNPSSPLHF. Together with reference TRBV28 and TRBJ1-6, the CDR3 gives the full variable domain: DVKVTQSSRYLVKRTGEKVFLECVQDMDHENMFWYRQDPGLGLRLIYFSYDVKMKEKGDIPEGYSVSREKKERFSLILESASTNQTSMYLCASSFGVRNPSSPLHFGNGTRLTVT.

The chain uses TRBV27 and TRBJ1-5, with D maybe TRBD1 (5 bases). CDR1 is MNHEY, CDR2 SMNVEV, per germline (reference sequence). This CDR3 has 15 amino acids. V was pared by 7 bases and J by 2 bases, with 15 bases between. The CDR3 loop is CASNLRGSGNQPQHF. The DNA of the CDR3 is TGTGCCAGCAACCTACGGGGGTCGGGCAATCAGCCCCAGCATTTT.

This clone was seen only a few times. The chain combines TRBV4-3 with TRBJ2-1, with D tentatively TRBD1 or TRBD2 (5 bases each). CDR3 length: 13 amino acids. CDR1 is LGHNA, CDR2 YSLEER, per germline. Trimming took 0 bases from V and 7 from J, leaving 7 bases between them. CDR3 residues: CASSQEWGNEQFF. The CDR3 nucleotides read TGCGCCAGCAGCCAAGAATGGGGGAATGAGCAGTTCTTC.

This chain joins TRBV7-9 and TRBJ2-7; D is unresolved. The V end was cut by 8 bases, the J end by 7 bases, with 12 bases between. This CDR3 is built from 11 residues. The germline CDR1 and CDR2 sequences are SEHNR and FQNEAQ (reference sequence). CDR3 sequence: CASASPGEQYF. The CDR3 DNA reads TGTGCCAGCGCCTCCCCTGGGGAGCAGTACTTC.